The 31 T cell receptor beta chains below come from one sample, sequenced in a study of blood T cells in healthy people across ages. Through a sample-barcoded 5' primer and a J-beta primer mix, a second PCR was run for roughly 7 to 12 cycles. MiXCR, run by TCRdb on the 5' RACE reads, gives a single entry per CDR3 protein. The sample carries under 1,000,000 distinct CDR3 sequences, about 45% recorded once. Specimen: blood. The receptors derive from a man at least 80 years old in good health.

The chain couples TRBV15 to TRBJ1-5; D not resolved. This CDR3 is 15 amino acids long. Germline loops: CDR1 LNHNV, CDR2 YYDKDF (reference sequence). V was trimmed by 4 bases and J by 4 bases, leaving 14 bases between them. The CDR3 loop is CATSTGSGRNQPQHF. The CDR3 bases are TGTGCCACCAGCACGGGTTCGGGGAGAAATCAGCCCCAGCATTTT.

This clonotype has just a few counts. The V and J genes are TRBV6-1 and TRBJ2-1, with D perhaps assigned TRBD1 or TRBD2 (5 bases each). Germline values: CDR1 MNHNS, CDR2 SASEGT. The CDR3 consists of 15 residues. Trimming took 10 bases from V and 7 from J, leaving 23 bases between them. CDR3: CATIRDALPPNEQFF. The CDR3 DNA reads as TGTGCCACCATTCGGGACGCTCTGCCTCCAAATGAGCAGTTCTTC.

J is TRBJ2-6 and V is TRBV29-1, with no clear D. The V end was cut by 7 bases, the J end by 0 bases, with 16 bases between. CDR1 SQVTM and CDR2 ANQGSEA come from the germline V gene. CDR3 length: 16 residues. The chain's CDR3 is CSATTETGSGANVLTF. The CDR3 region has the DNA TGCAGCGCCACTACAGAGACTGGCTCTGGGGCCAACGTCCTGACTTTC.

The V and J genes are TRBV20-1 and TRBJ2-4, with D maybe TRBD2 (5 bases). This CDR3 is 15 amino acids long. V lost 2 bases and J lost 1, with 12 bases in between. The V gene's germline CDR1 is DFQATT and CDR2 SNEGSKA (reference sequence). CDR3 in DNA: TGCAGTGCTAGATTTGCTATAGCGGCCAAAAACATTCAGTACTTC. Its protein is CSARFAIAAKNIQYF.

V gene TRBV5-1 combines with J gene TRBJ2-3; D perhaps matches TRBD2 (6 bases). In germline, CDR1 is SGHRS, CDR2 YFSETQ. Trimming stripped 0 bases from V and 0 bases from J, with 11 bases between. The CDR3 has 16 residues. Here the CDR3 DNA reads TGCGCCAGCAGCTTGGGGAGGGTCGCTAGCACAGATACGCAGTATTTT. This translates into CASSLGRVASTDTQYF. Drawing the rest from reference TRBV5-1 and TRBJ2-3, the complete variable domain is KAGVTQTPRYLIKTRGQQVTLSCSPISGHRSVSWYQQTPGQGLQFLFEYFSETQRNKGNFPGRFSGRQFSNSRSEMNVSTLELGDSALYLCASSLGRVASTDTQYFGPGTRLTVL.

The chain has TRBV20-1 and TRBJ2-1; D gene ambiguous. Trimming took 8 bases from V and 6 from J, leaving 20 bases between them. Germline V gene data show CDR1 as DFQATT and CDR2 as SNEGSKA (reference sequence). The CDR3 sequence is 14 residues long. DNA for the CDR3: TGCAGTCCTCGTTTTAGTACGGGTCTCAATGAGCAGTTCTTC. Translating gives CSPRFSTGLNEQFF.

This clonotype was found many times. The CDR3 DNA is TGCGCCAGCAGCTTAGACAGGGCTGGGGCCAACGTCCTGACTTTC. Translation gives CASSLDRAGANVLTF. This chain uses TRBV5-1 with TRBJ2-6; 7 positions agree with TRBD1. CDR1 and CDR2 (germline): SGHRS, YFSETQ. The CDR3 has 15 residues. The junction had 1 base not matched to a gene; V was cut back by 2 bases and J by 2 bases.

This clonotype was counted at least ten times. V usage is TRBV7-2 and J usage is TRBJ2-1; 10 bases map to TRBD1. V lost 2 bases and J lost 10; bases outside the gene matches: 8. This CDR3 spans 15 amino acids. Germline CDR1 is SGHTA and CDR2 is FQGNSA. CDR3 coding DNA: TGTGCCAGCAGCTTAAAGGGGACAGGGGCGCAGGAGCAGTTCTTC. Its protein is CASSLKGTGAQEQFF.

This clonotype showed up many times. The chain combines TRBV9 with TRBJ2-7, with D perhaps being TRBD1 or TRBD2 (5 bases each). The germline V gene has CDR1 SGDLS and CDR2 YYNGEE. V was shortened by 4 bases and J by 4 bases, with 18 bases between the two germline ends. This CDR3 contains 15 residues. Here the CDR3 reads CASSPSGAGDYEQYF. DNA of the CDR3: TGTGCCAGCAGCCCCTCCGGGGCCGGGGATTACGAGCAGTACTTC.

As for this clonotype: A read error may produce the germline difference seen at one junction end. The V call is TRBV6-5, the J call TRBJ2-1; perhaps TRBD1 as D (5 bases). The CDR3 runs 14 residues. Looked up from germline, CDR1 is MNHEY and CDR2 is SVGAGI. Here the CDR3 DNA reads TGTGCCAGCAGTTACTCGAAGTCGGACAATGAGCGGTTCTTC. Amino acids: CASSYSKSDNERFF.

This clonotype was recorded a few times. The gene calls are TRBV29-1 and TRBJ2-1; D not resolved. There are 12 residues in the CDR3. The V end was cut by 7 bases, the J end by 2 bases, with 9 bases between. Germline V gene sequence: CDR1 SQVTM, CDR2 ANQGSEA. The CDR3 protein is CSGESTYNEQFF. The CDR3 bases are TGCAGCGGGGAATCCACCTACAATGAGCAGTTCTTC.

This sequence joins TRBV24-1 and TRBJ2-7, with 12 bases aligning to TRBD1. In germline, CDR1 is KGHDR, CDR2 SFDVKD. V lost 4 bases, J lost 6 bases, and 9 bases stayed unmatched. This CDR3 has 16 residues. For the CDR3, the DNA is TGTGCCACCAGTGAAAGTTACGGGACAGGGGGCAGCGAGCAGTACTTC. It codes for CATSESYGTGGSEQYF.

As DNA, the CDR3 is TGTGCCAGCAGCTTGTCCCCCGCAGGGTCAGATACGCAGTATTTT. Amino acid sequence: CASSLSPAGSDTQYF. The chain combines TRBV11-1 with TRBJ2-3, with D possibly being TRBD1 (5 bases). Per germline, CDR1 SGHAT and CDR2 FQDESV (reference sequence). The length of the CDR3 is 15 residues. V lost 3 bases, J lost 4 bases, and 14 bases lay in between.

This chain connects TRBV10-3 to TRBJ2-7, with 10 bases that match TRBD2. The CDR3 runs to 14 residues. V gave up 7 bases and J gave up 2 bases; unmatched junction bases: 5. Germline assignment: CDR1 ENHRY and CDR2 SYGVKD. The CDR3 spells CAINPGTSAYEQYF. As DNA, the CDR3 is TGTGCCATCAACCCCGGGACTAGCGCCTACGAGCAGTACTTC.

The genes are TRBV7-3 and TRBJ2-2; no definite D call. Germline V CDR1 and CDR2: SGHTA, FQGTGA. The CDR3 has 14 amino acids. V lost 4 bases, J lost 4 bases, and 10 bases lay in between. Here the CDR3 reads CASSSGVVTGELFF. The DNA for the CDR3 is TGTGCCAGCAGCTCTGGCGTCGTCACCGGGGAGCTGTTTTTT.

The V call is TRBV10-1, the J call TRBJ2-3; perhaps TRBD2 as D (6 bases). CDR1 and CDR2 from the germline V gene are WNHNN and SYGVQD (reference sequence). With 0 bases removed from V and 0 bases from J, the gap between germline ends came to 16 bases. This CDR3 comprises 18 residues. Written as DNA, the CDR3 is TGCGCCAGCAGTGAGTCCGGCAGGTGGGGAGGTAGCACAGATACGCAGTATTTT. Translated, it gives CASSESGRWGGSTDTQYF.

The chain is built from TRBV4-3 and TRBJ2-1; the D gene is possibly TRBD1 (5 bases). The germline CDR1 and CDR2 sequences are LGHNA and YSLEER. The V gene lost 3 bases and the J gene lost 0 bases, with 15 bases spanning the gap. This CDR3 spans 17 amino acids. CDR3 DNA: TGCGCCAGCAGCCATTTAATACAGGAGAGCTCCTACAATGAGCAGTTCTTC. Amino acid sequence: CASSHLIQESSYNEQFF.

Written as DNA, the CDR3 is TGTGCCAGCAGCCAAGATGGGCTAGCGGGCCACGCGGGGAGTGAGCAGTTCTTC. Amino acid sequence: CASSQDGLAGHAGSEQFF. V gene TRBV4-2 combines with J gene TRBJ2-1; 8 positions agree with TRBD2. V lost 0 bases to trimming and J lost 9 bases; unmatched junction nucleotides: 16. Per the germline V gene, CDR1 is LGHNA and CDR2 is YNFKEQ. This CDR3 is 18 amino acids long.

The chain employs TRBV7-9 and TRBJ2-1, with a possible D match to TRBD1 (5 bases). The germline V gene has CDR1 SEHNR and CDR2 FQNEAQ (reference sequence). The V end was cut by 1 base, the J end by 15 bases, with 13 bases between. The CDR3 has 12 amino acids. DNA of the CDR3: TGTGCCAGCAGCTTAGAGGGGTTTCGGGTGTTCTTC. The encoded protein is CASSLEGFRVFF.

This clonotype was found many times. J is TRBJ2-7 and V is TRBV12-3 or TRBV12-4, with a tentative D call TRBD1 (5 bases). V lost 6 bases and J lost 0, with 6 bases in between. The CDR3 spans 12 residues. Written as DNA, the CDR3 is TGTGCCAGCAGAGGGGACTCCTACGAGCAGTACTTC. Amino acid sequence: CASRGDSYEQYF.

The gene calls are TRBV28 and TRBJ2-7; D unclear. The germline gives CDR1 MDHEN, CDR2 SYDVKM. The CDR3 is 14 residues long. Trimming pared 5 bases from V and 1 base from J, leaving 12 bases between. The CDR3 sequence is CASSVGSISYEQYF. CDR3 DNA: TGTGCCAGCAGTGTGGGGTCTATTTCCTACGAGCAGTACTTC.

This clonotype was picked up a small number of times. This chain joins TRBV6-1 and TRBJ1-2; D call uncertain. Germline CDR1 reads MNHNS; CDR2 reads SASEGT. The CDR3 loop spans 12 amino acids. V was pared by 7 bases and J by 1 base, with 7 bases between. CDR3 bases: TGTGCCAGCACCCTGAATAACTATGGCTACACCTTC. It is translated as CASTLNNYGYTF.

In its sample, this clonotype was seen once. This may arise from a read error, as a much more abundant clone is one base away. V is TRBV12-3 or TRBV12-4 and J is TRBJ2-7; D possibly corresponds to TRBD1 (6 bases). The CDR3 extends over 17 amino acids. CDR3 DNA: TGTGTCAGCAGTGTACACCAGGGGCCCGGTGGGTCTTACGAGCAGTACTTC. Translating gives CVSSVHQGPGGSYEQYF.

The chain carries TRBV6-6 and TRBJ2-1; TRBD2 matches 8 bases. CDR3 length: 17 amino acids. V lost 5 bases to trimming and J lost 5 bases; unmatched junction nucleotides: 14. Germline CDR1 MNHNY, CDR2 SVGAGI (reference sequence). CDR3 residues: CASSNLDSSGSDNEQFF. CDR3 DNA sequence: TGTGCCAGCAGTAACCTAGATTCTAGCGGGTCTGACAATGAGCAGTTCTTC.

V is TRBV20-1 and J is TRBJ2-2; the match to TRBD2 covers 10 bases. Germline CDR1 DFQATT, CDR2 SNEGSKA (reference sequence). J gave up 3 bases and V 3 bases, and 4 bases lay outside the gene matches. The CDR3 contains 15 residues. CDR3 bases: TGCAGTGCTAGGGTAGCGGGAGGTTACACCGGGGAGCTGTTTTTT. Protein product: CSARVAGGYTGELFF.

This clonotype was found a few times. CDR3 protein: CAWSVLSRVEQYF. For the CDR3, the DNA is TGTGCCTGGAGTGTACTATCTCGGGTGGAGCAGTACTTC. The chain combines TRBV30 with TRBJ2-7; no clear D. Trimming removed 0 bases at V and 7 bases at J, with 13 bases between. The CDR3 contains 13 residues. Per germline, CDR1 GTSNPN and CDR2 SVGIG (reference sequence).

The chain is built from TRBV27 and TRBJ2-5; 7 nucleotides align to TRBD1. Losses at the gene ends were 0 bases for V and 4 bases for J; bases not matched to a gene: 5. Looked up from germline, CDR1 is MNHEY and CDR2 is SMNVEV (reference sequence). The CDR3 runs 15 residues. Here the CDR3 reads CASSLSQGVRETQYF. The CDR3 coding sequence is TGTGCCAGCAGTTTATCTCAGGGGGTACGAGAGACCCAGTACTTC.

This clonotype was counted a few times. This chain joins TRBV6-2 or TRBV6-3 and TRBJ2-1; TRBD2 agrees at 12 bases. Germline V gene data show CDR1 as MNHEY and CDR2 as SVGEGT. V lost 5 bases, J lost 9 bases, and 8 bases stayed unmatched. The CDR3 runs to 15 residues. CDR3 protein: CASSVQTSGRFEQFF. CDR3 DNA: TGTGCCAGCAGTGTCCAGACTAGCGGGAGATTTGAGCAGTTCTTC.

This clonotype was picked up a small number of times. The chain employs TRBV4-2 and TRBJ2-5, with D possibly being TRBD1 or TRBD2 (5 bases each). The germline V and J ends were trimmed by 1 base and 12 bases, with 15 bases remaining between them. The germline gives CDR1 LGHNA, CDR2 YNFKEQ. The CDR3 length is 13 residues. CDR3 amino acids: CASSQAEAGTKYF. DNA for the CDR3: TGTGCCAGCAGCCAAGCTGAGGCCGGGACGAAGTACTTC.

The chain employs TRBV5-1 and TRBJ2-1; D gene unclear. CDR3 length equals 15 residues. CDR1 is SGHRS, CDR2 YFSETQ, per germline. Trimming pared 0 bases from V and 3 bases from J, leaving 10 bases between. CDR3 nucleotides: TGCGCCAGCAGCTTGGGGGAAGGATTCTACAATGAGCAGTTCTTC. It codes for CASSLGEGFYNEQFF.

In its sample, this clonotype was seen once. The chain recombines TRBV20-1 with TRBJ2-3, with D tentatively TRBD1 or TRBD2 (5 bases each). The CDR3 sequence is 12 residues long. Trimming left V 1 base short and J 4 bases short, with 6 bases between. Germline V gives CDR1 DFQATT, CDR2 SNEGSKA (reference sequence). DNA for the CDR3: TGCAGTGCTAGAGGGGGGTCAGATACGCAGTATTTT. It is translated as CSARGGSDTQYF.